Listed here are 21 T cell receptor beta chains from one sample, sequenced in a study of blood T cell repertoires in COVID-19 (dated by TCRdb to the early 2020s). Libraries came from the immunoSEQ multiplex PCR assay. Not all clones reach the TCRdb copy of this immuneACCESS table, which keeps in-frame sequences only. Checked studies attribute under half of the gap to unresolved V genes and leave the rest unexplained. The sample contains under 350,000 clones, roughly 91% of them found a single time. Clones ranked in the top ten supply roughly 5.1% of the sample. The material sequenced was peripheral blood. The receptors were sampled from a man aged 40-49 years with acute or convalescent COVID-19.

V gene TRBV30 combines with J gene TRBJ2-5; 8 bases fit TRBD2. Germline assignment: CDR1 GTSNPN and CDR2 SVGIG (reference sequence). With V trimmed by 0 bases and J by 4 bases, 10 bases remained unmatched. The CDR3 is 16 amino acids. The CDR3 sequence: CAWSVVYGGGRETQYF. As DNA, the CDR3 is TGTGCCTGGAGTGTGGTTTACGGGGGGGGGAGAGAGACCCAGTACTTC.

This clone was counted once. V usage is TRBV5-3 and J usage is TRBJ1-1, with D unresolved. TRBV5-3 is marked as an open reading frame, function uncertain. The CDR3 length is 15 residues. Trimming took 9 bases from V and 0 from J, leaving 18 bases between them. The CDR3 protein is CATITEIGMNTEAFF. The DNA for the CDR3 is TGTGCCACAATAACGGAGATCGGAATGAACACTGAAGCTTTCTTT.

The genes are TRBV6-1 and TRBJ2-7, with 14 bases fitting TRBD2. This CDR3 spans 17 amino acids. Germline V gene sequence: CDR1 MNHNS, CDR2 SASEGT. The junction had 3 bases not matched to a gene; V was cut back by 1 base and J by 1 base. As DNA, the CDR3 is TGTGCCAGCAGTGAAGTCGGGACTAGCGGGGGATCCTACGAGCAGTACTTC. Encoded protein: CASSEVGTSGGSYEQYF.

The chain joins TRBV7-2 to TRBJ1-1, with D unclear. Deletions cut 1 base from V and 1 base from J, with 7 bases between. The CDR3 sequence is 14 residues long. Per germline, CDR1 SGHTA and CDR2 FQGNSA. CDR3 nucleotide sequence: TGTGCCAGCAGCTTAGAAACCAGGAACACTGAAGCTTTCTTT. Translating it yields CASSLETRNTEAFF.

The gene calls are TRBV6-5 and TRBJ1-6, with 11 bases matching TRBD1. This CDR3 spans 14 amino acids. Germline values: CDR1 MNHEY, CDR2 SVGAGI. Trimming took 5 bases from V and 9 from J; bases not matched to a gene: 3. In DNA, the CDR3 is TGTGCCAGCAGTCCCGGGACAGGGGGTTCACCCCTCCACTTT. This gives the protein CASSPGTGGSPLHF.

The gene calls are TRBV29-1 and TRBJ2-1, with TRBD1 matching over 7 bases. Germline assignment: CDR1 SQVTM and CDR2 ANQGSEA. The CDR3 is 13 amino acids. The V gene end was trimmed by 3 bases and the J gene end by 3 bases; junction bases not matched to a gene: 2. The CDR3 nucleotides are TGCAGCGTTGATAGGGACAGCTACAATGAGCAGTTCTTC. Translating gives CSVDRDSYNEQFF.

CDR3 amino acids: CASSVTGEGEQYF. The CDR3 DNA follows: TGCGCCAGCAGCGTGACAGGGGAAGGCGAGCAGTACTTC. The chain combines TRBV5-1 with TRBJ2-7; 8 nucleotides match TRBD1. V was pared by 4 bases and J by 6 bases, with 6 bases of the junction left unmatched. The CDR3 is made up of 13 amino acids. Germline V gene lookup returns CDR1 SGHRS and CDR2 YFSETQ.

This chain links TRBV24-1 with TRBJ2-1, with TRBD1 matching 8 bases. CDR1 and CDR2 (germline): KGHDR, SFDVKD. The V segment lost 3 bases and the J segment 6 bases; nucleotides outside the gene matches: 9. This CDR3 contains 16 residues. The CDR3 bases are TGTGCCACCAGTGATCCTGGACAGGGCTGGGGCAATGAGCAGTTCTTC. It encodes CATSDPGQGWGNEQFF.

This clone has a handful of counts. V gene TRBV18 combines with J gene TRBJ1-6; D unresolved. CDR1 is KGHSH and CDR2 is LQKENI in the germline V gene. The length of the CDR3 is 17 residues. Trimming removed 2 bases at V and 0 bases at J, with 11 bases between. The CDR3 reads CASSPGGGTSYNSPLHF. The CDR3 DNA is TGTGCCAGCTCACCAGGTGGAGGCACCTCCTATAATTCACCCCTCCACTTT.

The chain is built from TRBV7-8 and TRBJ2-1, with 8 bases lining up with TRBD1. V trimming: 5 bases; J trimming: 7 bases; junction bases outside the gene matches: 10. The CDR3 runs to 15 residues. The germline gives CDR1 SGHVS, CDR2 FQNEAQ. The CDR3 coding sequence is TGTGCCAGCAGCGGAACCGGGACAGGCGCTAATGAGCAGTTCTTC. This codes for CASSGTGTGANEQFF.

This clone appeared once. The gene calls are TRBV15 and TRBJ1-6, with D perhaps TRBD1 (6 bases). Looked up from germline, CDR1 is LNHNV and CDR2 is YYDKDF (reference sequence). The length of the CDR3 is 17 residues. The ends were cut back, 0 bases at V and 7 bases at J, with 16 bases in the middle. This CDR3 is CATSREGKGVLNSPLHF. CDR3 coding DNA: TGTGCCACCAGCAGAGAGGGGAAGGGGGTTCTGAATTCACCCCTCCACTTT.

The chain couples TRBV6-5 to TRBJ2-1; weak D call: TRBD2 (5 bases). Germline CDR1 reads MNHEY; CDR2 reads SVGAGI. V was clipped by 10 bases and J by 0 bases, with 13 bases between them. The CDR3 loop spans 14 amino acids. This CDR3 is CATSSGSSYNEQFF. The CDR3 DNA sequence: TGTGCCACCTCATCTGGGAGCTCCTACAATGAGCAGTTCTTC.

This clone has a single count. The chain joins TRBV5-1 to TRBJ1-6; 7 nucleotides match TRBD1. Germline trimming cut 0 bases from V and 7 bases from J; bases unmatched to any gene: 1. CDR3 size: 14 residues. Germline-derived CDR1 and CDR2 are SGHRS and YFSETQ. CDR3 DNA sequence: TGCGCCAGCAGCTTGGTAGGGGGCAATTCACCCCTCCACTTT. As protein: CASSLVGGNSPLHF.

The V gene is TRBV2, the J gene TRBJ1-4; no reliable D call. The V end was cut by 2 bases, the J end by 0 bases, with 7 bases between. This CDR3 spans 15 amino acids. CDR1 and CDR2 (germline): SNHLY, FYNNEI. The CDR3 DNA reads as TGTGCCAGCAGTGAACAGGTCCCAACTAATGAAAAACTGTTTTTT. Protein product: CASSEQVPTNEKLFF.

The gene calls are TRBV30 and TRBJ1-2; D possibly corresponds to TRBD1 (5 bases). The V end lost 0 bases, the J end lost 2 bases, and 13 bases lay between the germline ends. This CDR3 spans 15 amino acids. Germline assignment: CDR1 GTSNPN and CDR2 SVGIG (reference sequence). The CDR3 reads CAWSVGRAENYGYTF. CDR3 sequence (DNA): TGTGCCTGGAGTGTCGGCAGGGCGGAGAACTATGGCTACACCTTC.

The CDR3 protein is CASSEARRDGGYTF. The CDR3 bases are TGTGCCAGCAGTGAGGCCCGCAGGGATGGGGGCTACACCTTC. The chain employs TRBV2 and TRBJ1-2; possibly TRBD1 for D (5 bases). V was trimmed by 3 bases and J by 8 bases, leaving 16 bases between them. The CDR3 has 14 amino acids. The germline CDR1 and CDR2 sequences are SNHLY and FYNNEI. Drawing the rest from reference TRBV2 and TRBJ1-2, the complete variable domain is EPEVTQTPSHQVTQMGQEVILRCVPISNHLYFYWYRQILGQKVEFLVSFYNNEISEKSEIFDDQFSVERPDGSNFTLKIRSTKLEDSAMYFCASSEARRDGGYTFGSGTRLTVV.

V is TRBV18 and J is TRBJ2-7; D unclear. Per the germline V gene, CDR1 is KGHSH and CDR2 is LQKENI. The V and J ends lost 0 bases and 0 bases respectively, with 9 bases between them. This CDR3 is 15 amino acids long. This CDR3 reads CASSPPEIFSYEQYF. Here the CDR3 DNA reads TGTGCCAGCTCACCACCGGAGATCTTCTCCTACGAGCAGTACTTC.

V gene TRBV6-5 combines with J gene TRBJ1-2; 7 bases agree with TRBD1. The CDR3 spans 14 residues. The ends lost 6 bases at V and 1 base at J; junction bases unmatched: 5. The germline V gene has CDR1 MNHEY and CDR2 SVGAGI. This CDR3 reads CASRRTGLNYGYTF. Written as DNA, the CDR3 is TGTGCCAGCAGGCGGACAGGACTTAACTATGGCTACACCTTC.

V and J are TRBV2 and TRBJ1-5; TRBD1 agrees at 7 bases. There are 13 residues in the CDR3. J gave up 3 bases and V 7 bases, and 3 bases lay outside the gene matches. CDR1 and CDR2 from the germline V gene are SNHLY and FYNNEI. For the CDR3, the DNA is TGTGCCAGCAAGACAGGGTTCAATCAGCCCCAGCATTTT. It is translated as CASKTGFNQPQHF.

The chain combines TRBV5-5 with TRBJ1-6; 7 bases fit TRBD1. The CDR3 is 14 amino acids. The germline gives CDR1 SGHKS, CDR2 YYEKEE (reference sequence). The J segment lost 8 bases and the V segment lost 6 bases, leaving 8 bases of the junction unmatched. The CDR3 region has the DNA TGTGCCAGCACCCCCTGGGGGACAGATTCACCCCTCCACTTT. Protein: CASTPWGTDSPLHF. Full variable domain (rest looked up from reference TRBV5-5 and TRBJ1-6): DAGVTQSPTHLIKTRGQQVTLRCSPISGHKSVSWYQQVLGQGPQFIFQYYEKEERGRGNFPDRFSARQFPNYSSELNVNALLLGDSALYLCASTPWGTDSPLHFGNGTRLTVT.

This chain links TRBV29-1 with TRBJ2-7; D is possibly TRBD1 (6 bases). The CDR3 spans 15 residues. The germline V gene encodes CDR1 SQVTM and CDR2 ANQGSEA. The V gene lost 1 base and the J gene lost 4 bases, with 17 bases spanning the gap. The CDR3 region is CSVEVRQVHPYEQYF. The CDR3 bases are TGCAGCGTTGAAGTTAGACAGGTCCATCCTTACGAGCAGTACTTC.